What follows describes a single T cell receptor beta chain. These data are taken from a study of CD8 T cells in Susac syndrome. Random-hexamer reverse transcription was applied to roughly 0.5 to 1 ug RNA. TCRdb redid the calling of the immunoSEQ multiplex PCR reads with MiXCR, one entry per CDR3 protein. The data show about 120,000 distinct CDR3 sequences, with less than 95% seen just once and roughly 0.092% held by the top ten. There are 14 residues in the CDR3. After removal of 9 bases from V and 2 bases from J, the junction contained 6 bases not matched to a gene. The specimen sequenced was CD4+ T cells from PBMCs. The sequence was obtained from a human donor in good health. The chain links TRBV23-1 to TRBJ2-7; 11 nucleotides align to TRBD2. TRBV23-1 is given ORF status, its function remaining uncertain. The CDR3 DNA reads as TGCGCCAGTACCTTAGCGGGAGGGCCCTACGAGCAGTACTTC. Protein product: CASTLAGGPYEQYF.